These 16 T cell receptor beta chains were all obtained from the same sample, sequenced in a study of T cell responses to AZD1222 COVID-19 vaccine. This table comes from immunoSEQ multiplex PCR, and its TCRdb copy is limited to in-frame clones, with some not included. The sample has more than 95,000 clones; about 87% are singletons. The sequencing used peripheral blood, collected on day 0 of AZD1222 vaccination. The receptors derive from an adult in good health.

The sample holds one count of this clone. V gene TRBV11-2 combines with J gene TRBJ2-7; D is undetermined. The germline CDR1 and CDR2 sequences are SGHAT and FQNNGV. V gave up 4 bases and J gave up 2 bases, with 12 bases separating them. There are 14 residues in the CDR3. CDR3 nucleotide sequence: TGTGCCAGCAGCTATAAGTGGCAAACCTACGAGCAGTACTTC. This encodes CASSYKWQTYEQYF.

This chain uses TRBV7-9 with TRBJ2-3, with TRBD2 identical over 9 bases. This CDR3 contains 14 residues. Per the germline V gene, CDR1 is SEHNR and CDR2 is FQNEAQ (reference sequence). V lost 6 bases, J lost 0 bases, and 1 base stayed unmatched. The CDR3 nucleotides read TGTGCCAGCAGGCTAGCGGGGAGCACAGATACGCAGTATTTT. It translates to CASRLAGSTDTQYF.

The chain has TRBV6-5 and TRBJ2-6, with D unclear. Germline V gives CDR1 MNHEY, CDR2 SVGAGI. V dropped 0 bases and J dropped 2 bases, with 2 bases sitting between them. The CDR3 sequence is 14 residues long. CDR3 in DNA: TGTGCCAGCAGTTACTCGACTGGGGCCAACGTCCTGACTTTC. Residues: CASSYSTGANVLTF.

This rearrangement joins TRBV28 to TRBJ1-1; no definite D call. V was pared by 5 bases and J by 2 bases, with 9 bases between. Germline CDR1 and CDR2: MDHEN and SYDVKM. There are 13 residues in the CDR3. The CDR3: CASSRSLNTEAFF. In DNA, the CDR3 is TGTGCCAGCAGTCGGTCCCTCAACACTGAAGCTTTCTTT.

The chain recombines TRBV20-1 with TRBJ1-2; tentative D call: TRBD1 (5 bases). In germline, CDR1 is DFQATT, CDR2 SNEGSKA (reference sequence). The CDR3 runs 11 residues. Trimming shortened V by 5 bases and J by 7 bases, and 11 bases separated the two germline ends. The CDR3 protein is CSAGGGGGYTF. The CDR3 DNA follows: TGCAGTGCTGGAGGCGGGGGTGGCTACACCTTC.

The chain is built from TRBV7-2 and TRBJ1-6; D remains ambiguous. In germline, CDR1 is SGHTA, CDR2 FQGNSA. This CDR3 has 15 residues. With 5 bases removed from V and 0 bases from J, the gap between germline ends came to 8 bases. Written as DNA, the CDR3 is TGTGCCAGCAGCCCCAGGAGCTCCTATAATTCACCCCTCCACTTT. Translation: CASSPRSSYNSPLHF. The full variable domain, its missing parts supplied by reference TRBV7-2 and TRBJ1-6, is GAGVSQSPSNKVTEKGKDVELRCDPISGHTALYWYRQSLGQGLEFLIYFQGNSAPDKSGLPSDRFSAERTGGSVSTLTIQRTQQEDSAVYLCASSPRSSYNSPLHFGNGTRLTVT.

The rearrangement uses TRBV3-1 (or the pseudogene TRBV3-2) and TRBJ2-2; TRBD1 or TRBD2 may be the D gene (5 bases each). Germline V CDR1 and CDR2: LGHDT, YNNKEL (reference sequence). V shed 1 base and J shed 0 bases, with 9 bases lying between them. The CDR3 has 16 amino acids. The CDR3 is CASSQVWGTNTGELFF. For the CDR3, the DNA is TGTGCCAGCAGCCAAGTATGGGGGACGAACACCGGGGAGCTGTTTTTT.

V usage is TRBV19 and J usage is TRBJ1-5; 11 bases match TRBD1. CDR3 length: 15 amino acids. CDR1 and CDR2 from the germline V gene are LNHDA and SQIVND (reference sequence). With 6 bases clipped from V and 4 bases from J, the junction kept 5 bases outside the gene matches. The CDR3 sequence: CASRYGTGGNQPQHF. CDR3 nucleotides: TGTGCCAGTAGATATGGGACAGGGGGAAATCAGCCCCAGCATTTT.

The chain couples TRBV4-2 to TRBJ1-2; D unresolved. V lost 5 bases and J lost 2, with 27 bases in between. CDR1 is LGHNA, CDR2 YNFKEQ, per germline. The CDR3 is made up of 19 amino acids. The CDR3 is CASSSRLFWTEDPNYGYTF. In DNA form, the CDR3 reads TGTGCCAGCAGCTCCCGTCTTTTCTGGACGGAAGACCCGAACTATGGCTACACCTTC.

The V and J genes are TRBV5-1 and TRBJ1-6; 9 bases fit TRBD1. Trimming took 8 bases from V and 2 from J; bases not matched to a gene: 5. The CDR3 runs 15 residues. Looked up from germline, CDR1 is SGHRS and CDR2 is YFSETQ. The CDR3 sequence is CASIRDRAYNSPLHF. The CDR3 coding sequence is TGCGCCAGTATCCGGGACAGGGCCTATAATTCACCCCTCCACTTT.

V usage is TRBV27 and J usage is TRBJ1-1; weak D call: TRBD1 (5 bases). Trimming stripped 2 bases from V and 4 bases from J, with 14 bases between. Germline assignment: CDR1 MNHEY and CDR2 SMNVEV (reference sequence). The length of the CDR3 is 15 residues. The chain's CDR3 is CASSLPGLGRTEAFF. The CDR3 region has the DNA TGTGCCAGCAGTTTACCGGGACTGGGTCGCACTGAAGCTTTCTTT.

In this sample, this clone turned up a few times. The chain uses TRBV27 and TRBJ2-7, with 11 bases fitting TRBD1. The CDR3 contains 14 residues. Germline assignment: CDR1 MNHEY and CDR2 SMNVEV (reference sequence). The trim removed 7 bases at V and 3 bases at J, leaving 5 bases unmatched. The CDR3 nucleotides read TGTGCCAGCAAGACCGGGACAGGGGGCTACGAGCAGTACTTC. Residues: CASKTGTGGYEQYF.

This chain links TRBV6-5 with TRBJ2-5, with 9 bases identical to TRBD1. The CDR3 spans 15 residues. V lost 5 bases, J lost 4 bases, and 8 bases stayed unmatched. Germline V lookup: CDR1 MNHEY, CDR2 SVGAGI. The CDR3, as DNA: TGTGCCAGCAGTAGGGACAGGGTAGGATCAGAGACCCAGTACTTC. Protein product: CASSRDRVGSETQYF.

This clone was picked up a small number of times. The chain employs TRBV5-6 and TRBJ1-5, with unresolved D. Looked up from germline, CDR1 is SGHDT and CDR2 is YYEEEE. The CDR3 is 14 residues long. The V end lost 0 bases, the J end lost 5 bases, and 9 bases lay between the germline ends. Here the CDR3 DNA reads TGTGCCAGCAGCTTGGCGGGGAGATATCAGCCCCAGCATTTT. It translates to CASSLAGRYQPQHF.

The chain uses TRBV19 and TRBJ1-2, with 7 bases matching TRBD1. Germline trimming cut 8 bases from V and 9 bases from J; bases unmatched to any gene: 9. CDR1 LNHDA and CDR2 SQIVND come from the germline V gene (reference sequence). The CDR3 totals 12 residues. The CDR3 sequence: CASSDRASSYTF. CDR3 coding DNA: TGTGCCAGTTCCGACAGGGCGTCAAGCTACACCTTC.

V usage is TRBV7-2 and J usage is TRBJ2-3; no firm D call. Trimming stripped 4 bases from V and 6 bases from J, with 14 bases between. There are 14 residues in the CDR3. Germline CDR1 is SGHTA and CDR2 is FQGNSA. The CDR3: CASSSQIGADTQYF. The CDR3 DNA is TGTGCCAGCAGCTCCCAAATAGGAGCGGATACGCAGTATTTT.